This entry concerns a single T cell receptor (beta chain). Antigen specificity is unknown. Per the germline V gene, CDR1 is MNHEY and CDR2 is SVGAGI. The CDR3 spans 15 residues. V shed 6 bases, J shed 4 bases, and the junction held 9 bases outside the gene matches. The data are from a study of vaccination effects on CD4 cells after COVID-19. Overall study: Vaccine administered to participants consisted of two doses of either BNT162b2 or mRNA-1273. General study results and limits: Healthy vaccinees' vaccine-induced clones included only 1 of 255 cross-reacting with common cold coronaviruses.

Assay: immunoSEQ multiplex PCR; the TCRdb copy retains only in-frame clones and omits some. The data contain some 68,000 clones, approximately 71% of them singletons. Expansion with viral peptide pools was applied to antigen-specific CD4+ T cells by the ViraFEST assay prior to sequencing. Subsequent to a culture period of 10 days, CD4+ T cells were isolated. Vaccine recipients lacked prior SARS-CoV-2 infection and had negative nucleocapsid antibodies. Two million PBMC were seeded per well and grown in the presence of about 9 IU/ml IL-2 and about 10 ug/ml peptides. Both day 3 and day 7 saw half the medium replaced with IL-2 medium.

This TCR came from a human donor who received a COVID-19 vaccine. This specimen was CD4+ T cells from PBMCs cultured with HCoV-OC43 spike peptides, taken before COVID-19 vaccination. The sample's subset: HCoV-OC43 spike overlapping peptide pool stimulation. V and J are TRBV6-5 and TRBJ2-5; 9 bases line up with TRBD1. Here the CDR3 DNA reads TGTGCCAGCAGATCCACAGGGGGCGCGGTAGAGACCCAGTACTTC. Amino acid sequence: CASRSTGGAVETQYF.